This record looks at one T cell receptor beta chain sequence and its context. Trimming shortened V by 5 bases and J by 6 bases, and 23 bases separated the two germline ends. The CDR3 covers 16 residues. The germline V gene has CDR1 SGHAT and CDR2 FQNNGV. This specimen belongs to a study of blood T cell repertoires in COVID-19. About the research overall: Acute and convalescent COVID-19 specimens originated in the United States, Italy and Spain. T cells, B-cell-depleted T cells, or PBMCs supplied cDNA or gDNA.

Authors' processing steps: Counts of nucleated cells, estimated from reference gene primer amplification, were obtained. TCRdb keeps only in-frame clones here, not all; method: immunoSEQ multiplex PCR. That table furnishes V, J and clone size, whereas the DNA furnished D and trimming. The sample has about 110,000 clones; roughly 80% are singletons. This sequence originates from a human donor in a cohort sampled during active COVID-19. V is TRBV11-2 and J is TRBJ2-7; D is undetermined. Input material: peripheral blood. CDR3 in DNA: TGTGCCAGCAGCCCCTGGCCGGGTTCTCCCCGACTCGAGCAGTACGTC. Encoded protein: CASSPWPGSPRLEQYV.